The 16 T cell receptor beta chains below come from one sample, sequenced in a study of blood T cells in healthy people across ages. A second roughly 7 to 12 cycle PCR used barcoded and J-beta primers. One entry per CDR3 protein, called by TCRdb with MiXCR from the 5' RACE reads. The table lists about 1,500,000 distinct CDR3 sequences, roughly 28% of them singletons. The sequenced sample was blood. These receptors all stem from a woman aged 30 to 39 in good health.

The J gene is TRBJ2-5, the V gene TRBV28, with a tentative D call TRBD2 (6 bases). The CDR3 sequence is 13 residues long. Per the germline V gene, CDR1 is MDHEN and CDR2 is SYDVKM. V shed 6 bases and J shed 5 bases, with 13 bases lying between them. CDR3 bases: TGTGCCAGCAGCATCTGGGGGGAGGAGACCCAGTACTTC. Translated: CASSIWGEETQYF.

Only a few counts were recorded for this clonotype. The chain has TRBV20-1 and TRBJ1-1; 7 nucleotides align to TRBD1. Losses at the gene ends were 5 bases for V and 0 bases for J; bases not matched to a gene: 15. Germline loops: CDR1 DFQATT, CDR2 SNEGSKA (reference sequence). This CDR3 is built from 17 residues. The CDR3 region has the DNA TGCAGTGCTTTTGACAGGGACCCCCGCAGAATGAACACTGAAGCTTTCTTT. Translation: CSAFDRDPRRMNTEAFF.

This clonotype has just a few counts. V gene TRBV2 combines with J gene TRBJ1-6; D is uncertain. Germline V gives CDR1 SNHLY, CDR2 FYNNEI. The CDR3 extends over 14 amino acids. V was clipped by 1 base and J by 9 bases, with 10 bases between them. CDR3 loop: CASSEGRSFSPLHF. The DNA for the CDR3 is TGTGCCAGCAGTGAAGGAAGGTCCTTTTCACCCCTCCACTTT.

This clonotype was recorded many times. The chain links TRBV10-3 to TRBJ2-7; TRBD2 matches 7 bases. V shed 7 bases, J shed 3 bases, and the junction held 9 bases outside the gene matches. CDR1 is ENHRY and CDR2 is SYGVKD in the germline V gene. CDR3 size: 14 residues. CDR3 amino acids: CAIMSAGDSYEQYF. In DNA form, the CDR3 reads TGTGCCATCATGTCCGCGGGGGATAGCTACGAGCAGTACTTC.

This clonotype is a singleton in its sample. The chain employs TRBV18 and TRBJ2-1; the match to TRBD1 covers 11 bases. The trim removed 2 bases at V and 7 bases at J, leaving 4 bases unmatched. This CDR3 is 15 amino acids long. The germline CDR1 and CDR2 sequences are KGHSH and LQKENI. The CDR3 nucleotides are TGTGCCAGCTCACCAAGGACAGGGGGCCAGAATGAGCAGTTCTTC. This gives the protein CASSPRTGGQNEQFF.

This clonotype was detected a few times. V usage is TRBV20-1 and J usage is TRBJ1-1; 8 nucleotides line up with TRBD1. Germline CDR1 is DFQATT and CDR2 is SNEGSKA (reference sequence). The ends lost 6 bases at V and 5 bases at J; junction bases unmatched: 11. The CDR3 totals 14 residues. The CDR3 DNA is TGCAGTGCCACCCTTGAGGACAGGGTAACTGAAGCTTTCTTT. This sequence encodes CSATLEDRVTEAFF.

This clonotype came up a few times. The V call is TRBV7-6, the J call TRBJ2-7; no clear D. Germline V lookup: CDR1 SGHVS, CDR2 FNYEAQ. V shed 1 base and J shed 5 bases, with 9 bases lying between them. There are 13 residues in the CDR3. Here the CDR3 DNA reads TGTGCCAGCAGCTTAGGGTTTCAGAACGAGCAGTACTTC. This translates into CASSLGFQNEQYF.

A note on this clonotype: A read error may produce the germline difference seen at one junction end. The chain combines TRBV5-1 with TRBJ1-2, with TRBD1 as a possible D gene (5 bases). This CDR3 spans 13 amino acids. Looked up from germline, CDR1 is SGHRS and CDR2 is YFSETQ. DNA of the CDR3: TGCGCCAGCAGTTTACAGGCAACCTATGACTACACCTTC. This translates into CASSLQATYDYTF.

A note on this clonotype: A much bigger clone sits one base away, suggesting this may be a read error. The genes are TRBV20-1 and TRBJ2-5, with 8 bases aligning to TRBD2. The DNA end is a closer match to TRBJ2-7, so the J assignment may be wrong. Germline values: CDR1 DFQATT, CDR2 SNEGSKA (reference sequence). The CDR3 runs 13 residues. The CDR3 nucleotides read TGCAGTGCTAGATTACTAGCGGCCTACGAGCAGTACTTC. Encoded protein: CSARLLAAYEQYF.

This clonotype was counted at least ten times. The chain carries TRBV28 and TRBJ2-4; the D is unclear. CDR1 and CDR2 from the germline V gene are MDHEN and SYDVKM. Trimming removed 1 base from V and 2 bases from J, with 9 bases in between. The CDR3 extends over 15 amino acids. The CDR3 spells CASSLFGPSKNIQYF. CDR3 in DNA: TGTGCCAGCAGTTTATTCGGTCCATCCAAAAACATTCAGTACTTC.

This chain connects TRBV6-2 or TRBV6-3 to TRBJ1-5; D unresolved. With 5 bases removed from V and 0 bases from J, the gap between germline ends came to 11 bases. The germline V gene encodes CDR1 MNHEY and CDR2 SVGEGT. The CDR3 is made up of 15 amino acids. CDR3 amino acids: CASSEDGYSNQPQHF. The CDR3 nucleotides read TGTGCCAGCAGTGAGGACGGTTATAGCAATCAGCCCCAGCATTTT.

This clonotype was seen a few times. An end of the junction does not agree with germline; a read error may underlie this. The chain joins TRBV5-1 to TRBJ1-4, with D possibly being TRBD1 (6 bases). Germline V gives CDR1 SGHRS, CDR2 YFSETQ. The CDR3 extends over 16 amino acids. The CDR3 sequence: CAGSLGQGLTNEKLFF. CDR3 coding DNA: TGCGCCGGCAGCCTCGGGCAGGGGTTAACTAATGAAAAACTGTTTTTT.

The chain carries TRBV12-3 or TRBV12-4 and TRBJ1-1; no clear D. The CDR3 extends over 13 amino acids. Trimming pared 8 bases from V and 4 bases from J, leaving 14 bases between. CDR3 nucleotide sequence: TGTGCCAGCCACAGCCGTCCGAGCACTGAAGCTTTCTTT. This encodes CASHSRPSTEAFF.

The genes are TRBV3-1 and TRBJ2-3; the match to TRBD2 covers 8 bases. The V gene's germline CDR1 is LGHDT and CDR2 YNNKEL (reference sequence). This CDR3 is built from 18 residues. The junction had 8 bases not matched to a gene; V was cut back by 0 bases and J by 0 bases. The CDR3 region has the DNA TGTGCCAGCAGCCAAGAAGGCCGACTAGCGTGGAGCACAGATACGCAGTATTTT. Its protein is CASSQEGRLAWSTDTQYF.

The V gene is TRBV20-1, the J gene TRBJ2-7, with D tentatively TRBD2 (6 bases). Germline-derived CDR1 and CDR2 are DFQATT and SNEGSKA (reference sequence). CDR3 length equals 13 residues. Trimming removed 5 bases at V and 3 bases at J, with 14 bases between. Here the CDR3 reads CSALRGSHYEQYF. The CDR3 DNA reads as TGCAGTGCTTTACGGGGGTCTCACTACGAGCAGTACTTC.

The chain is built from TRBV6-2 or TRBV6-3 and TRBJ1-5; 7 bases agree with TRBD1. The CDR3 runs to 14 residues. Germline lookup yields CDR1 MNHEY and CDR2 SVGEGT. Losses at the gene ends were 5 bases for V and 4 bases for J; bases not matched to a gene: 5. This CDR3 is CASSADRVNQPQHF. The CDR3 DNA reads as TGTGCCAGCAGTGCCGACAGGGTAAATCAGCCCCAGCATTTT.